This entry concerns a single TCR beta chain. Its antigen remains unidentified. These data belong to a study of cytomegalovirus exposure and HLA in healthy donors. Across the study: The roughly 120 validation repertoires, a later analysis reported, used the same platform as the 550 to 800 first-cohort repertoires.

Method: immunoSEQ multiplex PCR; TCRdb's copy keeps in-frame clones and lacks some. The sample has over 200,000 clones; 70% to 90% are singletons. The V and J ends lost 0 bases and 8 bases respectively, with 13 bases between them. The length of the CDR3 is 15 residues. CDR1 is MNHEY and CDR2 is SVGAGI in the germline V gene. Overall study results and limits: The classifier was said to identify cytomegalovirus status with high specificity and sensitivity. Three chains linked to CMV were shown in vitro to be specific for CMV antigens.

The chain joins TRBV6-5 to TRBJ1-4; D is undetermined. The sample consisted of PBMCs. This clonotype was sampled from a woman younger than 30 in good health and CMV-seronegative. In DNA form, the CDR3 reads TGTGCCAGCAGTTACTCCTCGGGAGGGATGGAAAAACTGTTTTTT. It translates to CASSYSSGGMEKLFF.